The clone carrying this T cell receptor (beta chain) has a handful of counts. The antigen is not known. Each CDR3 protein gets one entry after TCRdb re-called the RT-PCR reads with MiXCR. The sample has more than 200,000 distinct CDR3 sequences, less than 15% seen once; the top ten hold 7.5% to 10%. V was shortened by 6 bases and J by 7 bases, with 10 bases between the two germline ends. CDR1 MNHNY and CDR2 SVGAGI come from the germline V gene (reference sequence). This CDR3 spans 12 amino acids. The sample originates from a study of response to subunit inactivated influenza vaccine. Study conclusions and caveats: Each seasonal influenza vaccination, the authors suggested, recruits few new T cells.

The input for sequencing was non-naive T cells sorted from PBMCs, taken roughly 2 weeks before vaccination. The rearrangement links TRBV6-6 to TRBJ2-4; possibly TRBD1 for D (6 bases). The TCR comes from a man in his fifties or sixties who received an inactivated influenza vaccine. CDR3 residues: CASSRQDNIQYF. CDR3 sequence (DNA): TGTGCCAGCAGCCGACAGGATAACATTCAGTACTTC.